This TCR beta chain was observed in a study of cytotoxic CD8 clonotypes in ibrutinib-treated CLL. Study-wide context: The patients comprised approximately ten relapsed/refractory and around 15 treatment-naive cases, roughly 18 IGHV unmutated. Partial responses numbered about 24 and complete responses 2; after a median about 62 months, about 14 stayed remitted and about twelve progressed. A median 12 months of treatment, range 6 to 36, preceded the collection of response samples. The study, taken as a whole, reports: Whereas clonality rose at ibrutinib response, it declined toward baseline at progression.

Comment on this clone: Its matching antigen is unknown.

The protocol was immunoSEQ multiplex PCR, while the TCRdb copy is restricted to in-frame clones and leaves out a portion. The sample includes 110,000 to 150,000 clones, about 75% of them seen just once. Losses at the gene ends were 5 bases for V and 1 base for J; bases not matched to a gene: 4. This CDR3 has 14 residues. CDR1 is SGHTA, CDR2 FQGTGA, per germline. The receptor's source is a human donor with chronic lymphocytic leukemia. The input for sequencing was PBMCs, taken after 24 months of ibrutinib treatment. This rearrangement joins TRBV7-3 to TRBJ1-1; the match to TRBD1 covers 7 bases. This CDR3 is CASSQGVTNTEAFF. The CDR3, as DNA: TGTGCCAGCAGCCAGGGGGTGACGAACACTGAAGCTTTCTTT.